This TCR beta chain was observed in a study of PD-L1 blockade in urothelial cancer (dated by TCRdb to the late 2010s). General notes on the study: All patients started therapy in the mid-2010s and received atezolizumab 1,200 mg intravenously every 3 weeks. Under ten patients reached durable clinical benefit, while some 19 patients did not. A median of about 150,000 T cells and 83,000 or so unique TCRs was obtained from blood samples, and a median clonality of around 0.072 was observed. Blood samples were analyzed 3 weeks after the start of treatment (second dose) and 6 weeks after the start of treatment. The study was an exploratory multi-omic analysis of somatic, immune and clinical correlates of response to PD-L1 blockade with atezolizumab in urothelial cancer. Patients had an ECOG performance status of 0 or 1 and had received between 0 and 3 prior chemotherapy regimens. In the same patients, pretreatment tumors underwent whole exome sequencing and RNA sequencing in addition to TCR sequencing. Progression-free survival longer than 6 months counted as durable clinical benefit, and TCR features were additionally tested against both progression-free and overall survival. About 90% of the 29 patients were identified as males with urothelial cancer of bladder origin, and a prior smoking history was reported by 18 of 29 patients. Pretreatment blood TCR-seq was available for nearly 30 patients, at least one posttreatment blood collection was obtained for some 24 patients, and tumor TCR-seq was available for some 24 patients. Pretreatment tumor samples, along with matched peripheral blood collected serially before and after atezolizumab treatment, underwent TCR sequencing.

Sample time point, as interpreted from the label and publication: pretreatment peripheral blood. A cohort of about 31 patients with locally advanced or metastatic urothelial carcinoma, treated at Memorial Sloan Kettering on a trial protocol, was included. Peripheral blood mononuclear cells were collected pretreatment and during treatment, with between 1 and 8 total time points obtained per patient. The Qiagen DNeasy Blood extraction kit was used to purify genomic DNA from total PBMCs and tumor samples. PBMCs were collected pretreatment and during treatment, and were isolated and stored as previously described. Synthetic TCR analog templates were spiked into each PCR so that absolute template abundance could be estimated from read counts. Using the immunoSEQ assay, TCRbeta CDR3 regions were amplified from genomic DNA with bias-controlled V and J gene primers. Sequencing of rearranged TCRbeta segments was done at approximately 20X coverage. The paper's data handling went like this. Sequencing errors were corrected by clustering, and CDR3s were annotated against IMGT so that V, D and J genes could be assigned. Downstream analyses used only productive TCRbeta rearrangements and left out out-of-frame or stop-codon sequences. Clonality was calculated as one minus the Shannon entropy normalized by the log of the number of unique productive sequences. Fisher's exact test with Benjamini-Hochberg correction, using a cutoff of adjusted p below 0.01, was how clones that differed between time points or between blood and tumor were identified. Drawn from immuneACCESS, this table holds only the in-frame rearrangements with V and J called that TCRdb kept. Clones are partly lost; checked studies trace under half to an unresolved V gene and leave the rest unexplained. Clone size and V and J calls were adopted from that table, with D and trimming inferred from the DNA. This sample is represented by 70,000 to 90,000 clones; about 84% of them were singletons. Around 15% of the sample belongs to the ten largest clones.

Of note for this clone: What this receptor recognizes is not known. Per-base quality was not reported, and no clone a single base away is much larger than it.

From the cysteine up to the phenylalanine, the CDR3 has a length of 16 residues. Just the 48-base CDR3 DNA is kept, in frame starting at base 1. The germline V gene provides CDR1 MGHDK and CDR2 SYGVNS. V loses 6 bases at its end and J loses 2 bases; junction bases beyond the gene matches: 7. Study-level results and caveats: Because the sample size was small (n ≈ 27) and many exploratory analyses were performed, the results are intended to be hypothesis-generating. Among patients with durable benefit, tumor-associated TCR clones showed greater expansion in peripheral blood 3 weeks after treatment started (n of about 21, p = 0.022). Improved progression-free and overall survival was associated with having pretreatment peripheral blood TCR clonality below the median.

This sample comprised PBMCs, obtained around atezolizumab (anti-PD-L1) treatment. The sequence came from a man aged 60 to 69 with urothelial cancer. Here the chain combines TRBV25-1 and TRBJ2-2, with TRBD1 matching 9 junction bases. The DNA is as follows: TGTGCCAGCAGGTCCCGGGACAGGGCTAACACCGGGGAGCTGTTTTTT. Its translation is CASRSRDRANTGELFF.